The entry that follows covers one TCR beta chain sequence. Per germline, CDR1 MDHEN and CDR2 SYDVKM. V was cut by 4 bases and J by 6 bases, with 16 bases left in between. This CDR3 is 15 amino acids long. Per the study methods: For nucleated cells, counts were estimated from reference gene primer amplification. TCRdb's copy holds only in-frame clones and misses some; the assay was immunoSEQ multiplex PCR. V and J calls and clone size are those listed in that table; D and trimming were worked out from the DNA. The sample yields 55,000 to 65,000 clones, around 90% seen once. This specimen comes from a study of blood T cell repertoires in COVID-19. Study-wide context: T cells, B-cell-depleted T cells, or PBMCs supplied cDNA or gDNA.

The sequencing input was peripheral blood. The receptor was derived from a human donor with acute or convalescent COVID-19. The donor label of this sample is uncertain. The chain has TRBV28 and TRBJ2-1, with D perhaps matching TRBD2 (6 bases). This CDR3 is CASSSPTSLGNEQFF. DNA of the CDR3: TGTGCCAGCAGTTCTCCGACTAGTTTGGGCAATGAGCAGTTCTTC.